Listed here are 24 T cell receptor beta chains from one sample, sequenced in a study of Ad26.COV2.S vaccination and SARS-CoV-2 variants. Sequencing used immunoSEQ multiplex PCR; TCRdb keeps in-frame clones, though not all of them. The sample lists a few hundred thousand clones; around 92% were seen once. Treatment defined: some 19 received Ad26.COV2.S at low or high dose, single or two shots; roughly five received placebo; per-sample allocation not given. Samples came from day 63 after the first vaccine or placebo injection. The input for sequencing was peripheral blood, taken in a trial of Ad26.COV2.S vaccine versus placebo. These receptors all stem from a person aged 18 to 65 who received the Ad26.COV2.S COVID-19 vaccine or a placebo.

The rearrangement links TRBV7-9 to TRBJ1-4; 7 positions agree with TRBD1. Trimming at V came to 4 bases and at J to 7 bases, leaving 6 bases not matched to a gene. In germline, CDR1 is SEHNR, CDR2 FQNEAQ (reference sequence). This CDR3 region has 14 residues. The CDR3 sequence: CASSYDREVEKLFF. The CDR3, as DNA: TGTGCCAGCAGCTATGACAGGGAGGTTGAAAAACTGTTTTTT.

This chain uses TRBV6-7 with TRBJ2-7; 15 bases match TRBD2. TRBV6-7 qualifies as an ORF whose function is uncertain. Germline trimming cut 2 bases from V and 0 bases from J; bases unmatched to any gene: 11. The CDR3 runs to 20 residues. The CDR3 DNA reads TGTGCCAGCAGTTACCCTAACCCCGGGACTAGCGGGGGGAACTCCTACGAGCAGTACTTC. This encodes CASSYPNPGTSGGNSYEQYF.

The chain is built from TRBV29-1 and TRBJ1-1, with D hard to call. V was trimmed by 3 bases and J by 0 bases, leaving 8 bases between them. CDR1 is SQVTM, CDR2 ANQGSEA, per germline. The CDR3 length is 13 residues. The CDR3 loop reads CSVEVSMNTEAFF. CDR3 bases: TGCAGCGTTGAGGTCTCCATGAACACTGAAGCTTTCTTT. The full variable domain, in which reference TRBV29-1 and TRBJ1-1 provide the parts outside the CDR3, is SAVISQKPSRDICQRGTSLTIQCQVDSQVTMMFWYRQQPGQSLTLIATANQGSEATYESGFVIDKFPISRPNLTFSTLTVSNMSPEDSSIYLCSVEVSMNTEAFFGQGTRLTVV.

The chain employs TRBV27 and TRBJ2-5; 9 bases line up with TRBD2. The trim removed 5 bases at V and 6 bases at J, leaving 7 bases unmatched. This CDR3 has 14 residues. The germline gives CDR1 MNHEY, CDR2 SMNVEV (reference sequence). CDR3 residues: CASSGAGGSKTQYF. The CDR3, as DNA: TGTGCCAGCAGTGGGGCGGGGGGGTCGAAGACCCAGTACTTC.

The CDR3 loop is CASSYSQGVPGNTIYF. The DNA of the CDR3 is TGTGCCAGCAGTTACTCACAGGGGGTGCCTGGAAACACCATATATTTT. The J gene is TRBJ1-3, the V gene TRBV6-6, with TRBD1 identical over 8 bases. CDR3 length equals 16 residues. From germline, CDR1 is MNHNY and CDR2 SVGAGI (reference sequence). V gave up 0 bases and J gave up 2 bases; unmatched junction bases: 3.

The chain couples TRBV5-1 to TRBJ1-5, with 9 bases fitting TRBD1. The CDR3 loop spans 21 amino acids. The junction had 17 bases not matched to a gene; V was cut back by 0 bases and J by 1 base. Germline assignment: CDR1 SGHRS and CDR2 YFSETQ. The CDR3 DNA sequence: TGCGCCAGCAGCTTGGTGGCGATTCCATACAGGGGGCAATGGAGCAATCAGCCCCAGCATTTT. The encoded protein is CASSLVAIPYRGQWSNQPQHF.

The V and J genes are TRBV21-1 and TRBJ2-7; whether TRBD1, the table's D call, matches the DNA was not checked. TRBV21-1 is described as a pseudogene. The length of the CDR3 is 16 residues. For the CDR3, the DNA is TGTGCCAGCAGTTTACTAGACAGGGGGCTGGTTTACGAGCAGTACTTC. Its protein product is CASSLLDRGLVYEQYF.

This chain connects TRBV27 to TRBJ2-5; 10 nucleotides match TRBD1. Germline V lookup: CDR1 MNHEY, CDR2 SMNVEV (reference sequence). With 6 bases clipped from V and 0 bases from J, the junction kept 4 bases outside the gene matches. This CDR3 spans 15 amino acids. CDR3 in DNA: TGTGCCAGCAGCCGGGACAGGGGAGACCAAGAGACCCAGTACTTC. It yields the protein CASSRDRGDQETQYF.

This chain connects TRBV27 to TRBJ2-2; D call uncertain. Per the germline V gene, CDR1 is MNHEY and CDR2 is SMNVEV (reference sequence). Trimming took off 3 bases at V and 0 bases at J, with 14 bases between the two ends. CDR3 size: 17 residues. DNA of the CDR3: TGTGCCAGCAGTTTTTATGCGGAGTTCGCGAACACCGGGGAGCTGTTTTTT. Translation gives CASSFYAEFANTGELFF.

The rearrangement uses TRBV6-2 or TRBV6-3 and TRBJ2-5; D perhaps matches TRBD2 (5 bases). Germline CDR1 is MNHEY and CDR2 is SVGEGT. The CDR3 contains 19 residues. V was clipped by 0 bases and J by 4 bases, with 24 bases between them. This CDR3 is CASSYSIRGVFTAGETQYF. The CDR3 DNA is TGTGCCAGCAGTTACTCTATCCGGGGAGTTTTTACTGCGGGAGAGACCCAGTACTTC.

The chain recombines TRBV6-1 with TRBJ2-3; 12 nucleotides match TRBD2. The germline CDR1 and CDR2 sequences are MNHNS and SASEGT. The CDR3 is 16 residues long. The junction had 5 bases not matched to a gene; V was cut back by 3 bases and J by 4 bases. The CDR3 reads CASSDPGTSGPDTQYF. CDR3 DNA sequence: TGTGCCAGCAGTGACCCGGGGACTAGCGGGCCAGATACGCAGTATTTT.

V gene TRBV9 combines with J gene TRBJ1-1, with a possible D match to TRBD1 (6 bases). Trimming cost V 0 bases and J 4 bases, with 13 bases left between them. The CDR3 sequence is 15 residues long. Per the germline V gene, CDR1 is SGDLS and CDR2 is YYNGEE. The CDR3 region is CASSVGRGGSTEAFF. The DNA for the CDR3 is TGTGCCAGCAGCGTAGGTCGAGGGGGTAGCACTGAAGCTTTCTTT.

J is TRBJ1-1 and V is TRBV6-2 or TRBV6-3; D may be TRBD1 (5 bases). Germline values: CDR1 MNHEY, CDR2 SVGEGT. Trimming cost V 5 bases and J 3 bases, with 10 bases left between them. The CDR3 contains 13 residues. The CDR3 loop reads CASSDRGDTEAFF. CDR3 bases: TGTGCCAGCAGTGACAGAGGGGACACTGAAGCTTTCTTT.

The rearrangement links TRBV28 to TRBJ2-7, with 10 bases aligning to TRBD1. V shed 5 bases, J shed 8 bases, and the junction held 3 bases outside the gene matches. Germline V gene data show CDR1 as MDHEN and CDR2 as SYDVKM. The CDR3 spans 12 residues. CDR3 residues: CASSPDRGKQYF. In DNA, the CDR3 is TGTGCCAGCAGTCCGGACAGGGGGAAGCAGTACTTC.

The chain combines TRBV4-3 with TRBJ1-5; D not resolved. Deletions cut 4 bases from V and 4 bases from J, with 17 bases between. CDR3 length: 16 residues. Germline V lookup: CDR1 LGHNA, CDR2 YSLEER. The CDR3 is CASSPGFREPNQPQHF. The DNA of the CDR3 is TGCGCCAGCAGCCCCGGTTTCCGGGAGCCAAATCAGCCCCAGCATTTT.

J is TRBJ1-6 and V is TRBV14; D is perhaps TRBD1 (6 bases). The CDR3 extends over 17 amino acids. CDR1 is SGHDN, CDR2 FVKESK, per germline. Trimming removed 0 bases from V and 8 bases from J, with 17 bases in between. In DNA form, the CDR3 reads TGTGCCAGCAGCCAAGATCCACTTGGGGGCTCCCATTCACCCCTCCACTTT. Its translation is CASSQDPLGGSHSPLHF. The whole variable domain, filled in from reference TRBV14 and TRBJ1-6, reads EAGVTQFPSHSVIEKGQTVTLRCDPISGHDNLYWYRRVMGKEIKFLLHFVKESKQDESGMPNNRFLAERTGGTYSTLKVQPAELEDSGVYFCASSQDPLGGSHSPLHFGNGTRLTVT.

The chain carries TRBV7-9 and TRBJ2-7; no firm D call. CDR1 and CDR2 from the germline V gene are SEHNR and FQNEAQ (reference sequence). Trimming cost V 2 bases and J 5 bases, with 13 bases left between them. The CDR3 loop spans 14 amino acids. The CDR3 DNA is TGTGCCAGCAGCTTAACCGAGGCGCCCCACGAGCAGTACTTC. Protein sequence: CASSLTEAPHEQYF.

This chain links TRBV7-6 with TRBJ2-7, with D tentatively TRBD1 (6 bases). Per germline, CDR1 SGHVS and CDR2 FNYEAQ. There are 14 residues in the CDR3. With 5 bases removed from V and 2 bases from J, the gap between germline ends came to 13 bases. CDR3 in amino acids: CASSQTTGPYEQYF. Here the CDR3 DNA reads TGTGCCAGCAGCCAAACAACAGGGCCCTACGAGCAGTACTTC.

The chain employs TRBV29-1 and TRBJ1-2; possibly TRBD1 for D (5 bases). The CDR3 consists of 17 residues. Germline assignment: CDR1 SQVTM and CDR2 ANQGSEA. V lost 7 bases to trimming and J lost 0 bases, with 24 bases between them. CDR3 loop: CSGTFRDLTKTNYGYTF. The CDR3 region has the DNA TGCAGCGGTACCTTTCGGGACCTAACCAAAACTAACTATGGCTACACCTTC.

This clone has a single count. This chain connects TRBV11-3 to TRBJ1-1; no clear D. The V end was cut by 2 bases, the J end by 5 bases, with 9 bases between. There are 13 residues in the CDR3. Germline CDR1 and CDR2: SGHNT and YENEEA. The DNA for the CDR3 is TGTGCCAGCAGCTTAAGGCGGAGAACTGAAGCTTTCTTT. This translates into CASSLRRRTEAFF.

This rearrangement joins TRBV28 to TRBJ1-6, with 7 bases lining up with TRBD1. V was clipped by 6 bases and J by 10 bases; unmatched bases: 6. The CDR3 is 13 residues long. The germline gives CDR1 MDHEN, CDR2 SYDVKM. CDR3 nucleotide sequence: TGTGCCAGCAGCGTGACAGGGTACTCACCCCTCCACTTT. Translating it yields CASSVTGYSPLHF.

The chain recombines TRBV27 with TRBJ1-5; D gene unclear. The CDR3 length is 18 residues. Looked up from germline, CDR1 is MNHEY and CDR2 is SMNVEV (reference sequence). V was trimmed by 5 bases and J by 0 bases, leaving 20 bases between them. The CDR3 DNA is TGTGCCAGCAGTAAAAGGGCCCCGGGCGTTTATAGCAATCAGCCCCAGCATTTT. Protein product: CASSKRAPGVYSNQPQHF.

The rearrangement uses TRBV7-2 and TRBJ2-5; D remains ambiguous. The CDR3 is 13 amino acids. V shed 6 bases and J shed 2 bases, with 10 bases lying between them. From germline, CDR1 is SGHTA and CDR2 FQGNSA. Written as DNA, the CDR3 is TGTGCCAGCAGGGGAATAAAGCAAGAGACCCAGTACTTC. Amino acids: CASRGIKQETQYF.

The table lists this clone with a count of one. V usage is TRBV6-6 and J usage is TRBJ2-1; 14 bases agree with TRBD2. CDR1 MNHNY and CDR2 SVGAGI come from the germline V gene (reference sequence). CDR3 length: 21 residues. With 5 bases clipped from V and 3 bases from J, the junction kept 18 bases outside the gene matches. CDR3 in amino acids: CASSRGTSGGIYGVFYNEQFF. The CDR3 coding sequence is TGTGCCAGCAGTCGGGGGACTAGCGGGGGCATATACGGGGTTTTCTACAATGAGCAGTTCTTC.